This T cell receptor beta chain stems from a study of blood T cells in healthy people across ages. Then a second PCR, running roughly 7 to 11 cycles, was carried out with a sample-barcoded 5' primer and a J-beta primer mix. TCRdb reanalysed the 5' RACE reads using MiXCR and keeps one entry per CDR3 protein. The data show 800,000 to 950,000 distinct CDR3 sequences, approximately 35% seen once. Trimming left V 8 bases short and J 1 base short, with 14 bases between. Per the germline V gene, CDR1 is MGHDK and CDR2 is SYGVNS. The CDR3 runs 14 residues. This clonotype originated in a man younger than 35 in good health. The chain links TRBV25-1 to TRBJ1-2; D may be TRBD1 (5 bases). Material: blood. CDR3 sequence (DNA): TGTGCCAGCCAACCACCCGGGGGTAACTATGGCTACACCTTC. Translating it yields CASQPPGGNYGYTF.